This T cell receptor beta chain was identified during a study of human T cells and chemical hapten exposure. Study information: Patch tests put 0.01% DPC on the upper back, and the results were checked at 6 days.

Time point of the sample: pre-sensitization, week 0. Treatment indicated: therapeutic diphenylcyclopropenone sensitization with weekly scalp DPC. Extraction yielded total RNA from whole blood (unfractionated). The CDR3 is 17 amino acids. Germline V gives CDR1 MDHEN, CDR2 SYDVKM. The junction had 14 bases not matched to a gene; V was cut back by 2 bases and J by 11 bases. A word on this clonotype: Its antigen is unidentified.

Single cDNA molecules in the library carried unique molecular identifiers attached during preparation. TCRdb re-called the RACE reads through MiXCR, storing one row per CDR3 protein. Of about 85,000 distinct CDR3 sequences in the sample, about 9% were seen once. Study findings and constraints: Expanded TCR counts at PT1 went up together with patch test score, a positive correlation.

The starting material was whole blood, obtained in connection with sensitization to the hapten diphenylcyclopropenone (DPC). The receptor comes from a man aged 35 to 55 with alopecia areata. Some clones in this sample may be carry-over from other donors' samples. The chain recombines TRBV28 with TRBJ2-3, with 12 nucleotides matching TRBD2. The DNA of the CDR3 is TGTGCCAGCAGTTTACCTTTTCCACTAGCGGGAGGCGTAAGGCAGTATTTT. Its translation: CASSLPFPLAGGVRQYF.